This is a list of T cell receptor beta chains from one sample in a study of TIL therapy for anti-PD-1-resistant metastatic lung cancer. Repertoires were generated with immunoSEQ multiplex PCR, while TCRdb's copy carries only in-frame clones and drops some. The repertoire holds about 50,000 clones, with 80% to 90% as singletons. The sample here was blood, taken at baseline. Receptors were obtained from a person between 30 and 80 years old with non-small cell lung cancer. Each CDR3 is given without its conserved first and last residue. Each record gives: clone size, J gene, V gene, CDR3 protein. Clone size is not always given. Where it is, it says once, few, many or a class for expanded clones.

abundance: .
j_gene: TRBJ1-2
v_gene: TRBV27
CDR3aa: ASSLRAERVNYGYT

abundance: .
j_gene: TRBJ2-5
v_gene: TRBV5-6
CDR3aa: ASSLRGGETQY

abundance: .
j_gene: TRBJ1-3
v_gene: TRBV7-6
CDR3aa: ASSLASTTTYRNTIY

abundance: .
j_gene: TRBJ2-5
v_gene: TRBV12-3/TRBV12-4
CDR3aa: ASSLRQETQY

abundance: .
j_gene: TRBJ2-3
v_gene: TRBV5-1
CDR3aa: ASSLVASVDTQY

abundance: .
j_gene: TRBJ2-7
v_gene: TRBV28
CDR3aa: ASRQQHRVGREQY

abundance: once
j_gene: TRBJ1-3
v_gene: TRBV19
CDR3aa: ASSVTSSGNTIY

abundance: .
j_gene: TRBJ1-3
v_gene: TRBV10-3
CDR3aa: AIRNTGSTGNTIY

abundance: few
j_gene: TRBJ1-3
v_gene: TRBV5-5
CDR3aa: ASSLDVTSGNTIY

abundance: .
j_gene: TRBJ1-5
v_gene: TRBV4-3
CDR3aa: ASSQNTDRGIRQPQH

abundance: few
j_gene: TRBJ1-5
v_gene: TRBV7-9
CDR3aa: ASSLEGGNQPQH

abundance: .
j_gene: TRBJ2-7
v_gene: TRBV7-9
CDR3aa: ASSHRQGDDEQY

abundance: .
j_gene: TRBJ2-3
v_gene: TRBV27
CDR3aa: ASSPNRGRTDTQY

abundance: .
j_gene: TRBJ1-4
v_gene: TRBV9
CDR3aa: ASSVATDGTTNEKLF

abundance: .
j_gene: TRBJ1-2
v_gene: TRBV28
CDR3aa: ASSLPVGGYT

abundance: few
j_gene: TRBJ2-2
v_gene: TRBV24-1
CDR3aa: ATSDPSKGKRTGELF

abundance: .
j_gene: TRBJ2-7
v_gene: TRBV13
CDR3aa: ASSRLGQGGEQY

abundance: .
j_gene: TRBJ2-2
v_gene: TRBV5-1
CDR3aa: ASSLSGALGNTGELF

abundance: .
j_gene: TRBJ2-5
v_gene: TRBV19
CDR3aa: ASSISGIGETQY

abundance: once
j_gene: TRBJ1-6
v_gene: TRBV6-2/TRBV6-3
CDR3aa: ASSAGGRSSYNSPLH

abundance: .
j_gene: TRBJ1-2
v_gene: TRBV4-3
CDR3aa: ASSQVPGMGYT

abundance: .
j_gene: TRBJ1-3
v_gene: TRBV10-1
CDR3aa: ASSDGIGNTIY

abundance: .
j_gene: TRBJ2-1
v_gene: TRBV11-2
CDR3aa: ASSFAGLAPPGNEQF

abundance: .
j_gene: TRBJ2-7
v_gene: TRBV18
CDR3aa: ASSPLVGDYEQY

abundance: .
j_gene: TRBJ1-1
v_gene: TRBV6-1
CDR3aa: ASSEEGGAF

abundance: .
j_gene: TRBJ2-7
v_gene: TRBV27
CDR3aa: ASSFADSTYEQY

abundance: .
j_gene: TRBJ2-1
v_gene: TRBV27
CDR3aa: ASKASGGSSYNEQF

abundance: .
j_gene: TRBJ2-5
v_gene: TRBV19
CDR3aa: ASSAQGARETQY

abundance: .
j_gene: TRBJ2-3
v_gene: TRBV11-3
CDR3aa: ASSPRGTTDTQY

abundance: .
j_gene: TRBJ2-5
v_gene: TRBV19
CDR3aa: ASARTGDYETQY

abundance: .
j_gene: TRBJ2-7
v_gene: TRBV5-6
CDR3aa: ASSLGDRPYEQY

abundance: .
j_gene: TRBJ1-5
v_gene: TRBV6-2/TRBV6-3
CDR3aa: ASSSLETGDNQPQH

abundance: once
j_gene: TRBJ1-5
v_gene: TRBV9
CDR3aa: ASSVAGGNQPQH

abundance: .
j_gene: TRBJ2-7
v_gene: TRBV7-2
CDR3aa: ASSFGFNEQY

abundance: .
j_gene: TRBJ2-1
v_gene: TRBV7-2
CDR3aa: ASSSPQGVGNYNEQF

abundance: .
j_gene: TRBJ2-1
v_gene: TRBV27
CDR3aa: ASSYVDRGWNEQF

abundance: .
j_gene: TRBJ1-4
v_gene: TRBV4-3
CDR3aa: ASSQDWVRNRAEKLF

abundance: .
j_gene: TRBJ2-7
v_gene: TRBV20-1
CDR3aa: SASWTSGRGTYEQY

abundance: .
j_gene: TRBJ1-4
v_gene: TRBV18
CDR3aa: ASRPVQNEKLF

abundance: .
j_gene: TRBJ2-5
v_gene: TRBV20-1
CDR3aa: SARPRETQY

abundance: .
j_gene: TRBJ2-1
v_gene: TRBV19
CDR3aa: ASSPSGKVFSYNEQF

abundance: .
j_gene: TRBJ1-2
v_gene: TRBV6-6
CDR3aa: ASTDSYGYT

abundance: .
j_gene: TRBJ2-1
v_gene: TRBV9
CDR3aa: ASSASSGGLWNEQF

abundance: .
j_gene: TRBJ1-2
v_gene: TRBV7-2
CDR3aa: ASSFGQGANYGYT

abundance: once
j_gene: TRBJ1-6
v_gene: TRBV30
CDR3aa: AWRAGFNSPLH

abundance: .
j_gene: TRBJ2-7
v_gene: TRBV28
CDR3aa: ASSLIPYEQY

abundance: .
j_gene: TRBJ2-5
v_gene: TRBV7-9
CDR3aa: ASSPPGQPSETQY

abundance: once
j_gene: TRBJ2-3
v_gene: TRBV7-8
CDR3aa: ASSLLAGGTDTQY

abundance: .
j_gene: TRBJ2-7
v_gene: TRBV14
CDR3aa: ASSQAQQGQY

abundance: .
j_gene: TRBJ2-2
v_gene: TRBV7-2
CDR3aa: ASSLMGGTGELF

abundance: .
j_gene: TRBJ2-1
v_gene: TRBV24-1
CDR3aa: ATSDFVTSGRNEQF

abundance: .
j_gene: TRBJ2-7
v_gene: TRBV7-2
CDR3aa: ASSLPVPGQGLGYYEQY

abundance: .
j_gene: TRBJ2-7
v_gene: TRBV6-5
CDR3aa: ASSYTGYSYEQY

abundance: .
j_gene: TRBJ2-1
v_gene: TRBV2
CDR3aa: ASTRGGTEAHNEQF

abundance: .
j_gene: TRBJ2-7
v_gene: TRBV3-1/TRBV3-2
CDR3aa: ASSHAGAPREQY

abundance: .
j_gene: TRBJ2-6
v_gene: TRBV6-2/TRBV6-3
CDR3aa: ASSYWTGWANVLT

abundance: .
j_gene: TRBJ1-3
v_gene: TRBV9
CDR3aa: ASSAEGLNRNTIY

abundance: .
j_gene: TRBJ1-4
v_gene: TRBV30
CDR3aa: AWSIREKLF

abundance: once
j_gene: TRBJ2-7
v_gene: TRBV15
CDR3aa: ATSRAGTGTFYEQY

abundance: .
j_gene: TRBJ2-5
v_gene: TRBV5-4
CDR3aa: ASSFGAGAQETQY